These T cell receptor beta chains were read from a single sample in a study of vaccination effects on CD4 cells after COVID-19. TCRdb's table, derived via immunoSEQ multiplex PCR, lists solely in-frame clones and lacks some. In the table there are around 20,000 clones, about 72% of which are singletons. What these receptors recognize is not known. The material sequenced was CD4+ T cells from PBMCs cultured with HCoV-229E spike peptides, taken after COVID-19 vaccination. Receptor source: a human donor who received a COVID-19 vaccine. CDR3s include the opening cysteine and the closing phenylalanine or tryptophan. Fields, in order: V gene, D gene, clone size, J gene, CDR3 DNA, CDR3 protein. The D gene is left open where the match is weak. Clone size is given for some rows only: seen once, a few or many times, or a class if the clone is expanded.

>TRBV3-1/TRBV3-2|.|medium-sized|TRBJ1-2
TGTGCCAGCAGCCAGGGAAATAGTGGCTACACCTTC
CASSQGNSGYTF
>TRBV6-5|.|.|TRBJ1-1
TGTGCCAGCAAGTTAGGGGGACGGACTGAAGCTTTCTTT
CASKLGGRTEAFF
>TRBV14|TRBD2|.|TRBJ2-5
TGTGCCAGCAGCCAAGGTTTTAGCGGGGGGGCCGAGGAGACCCAGTACTTC
CASSQGFSGGAEETQYF
>TRBV19|.|.|TRBJ1-5
TGTGCCACTGGGGTACGTACAGTTAGCAATCAGCCCCAGCATTTT
CATGVRTVSNQPQHF
>TRBV3-1/TRBV3-2|.|.|TRBJ1-1
TGTGCCAGCAGCCAAGTTGCGGTTGGGGTCACTGAAGCTTTCTTT
CASSQVAVGVTEAFF
>TRBV14|.|.|TRBJ2-5
TGTGCCAGCAATCGGGGATTGGGAGAGACCCAGTACTTC
CASNRGLGETQYF
>TRBV6-6|TRBD2|.|TRBJ2-7
TGTGCCAGCTCGGGGGGGATGACCTACGAGCAGTACTTC
CASSGGMTYEQYF
>TRBV5-1|.|.|TRBJ1-1
TGCGCCAGCAGCCAGACAGTGGGGAACACTGAAGCTTTCTTT
CASSQTVGNTEAFF
>TRBV5-1|TRBD2|.|TRBJ2-3
TGCGCCACCCATCCGGGAGGGCCGTCAGATACGCAGTATTTT
CATHPGGPSDTQYF
>TRBV2|TRBD1|.|TRBJ2-5
TGTGCCAGCAGTTCACAGGGGAAGGGGGAGACCCAGTACTTC
CASSSQGKGETQYF
>TRBV7-2|.|.|TRBJ2-7
TGTGCCAGCAGCTTAGGGCAGGGGGGTCTCTACGAGCAGTACTTC
CASSLGQGGLYEQYF
>TRBV4-1|.|.|TRBJ1-1
TGCGCCAGCAGCCAATCGCCTACACCTGAAGCTTTCTTT
CASSQSPTPEAFF
>TRBV30|.|.|TRBJ1-5
TGTGCCTGGAGTGTAGGGGTAGGGGGTCAGCCCCAGCATTTT
CAWSVGVGGQPQHF
>TRBV6-5|.|.|TRBJ1-5
TGTGCCAGCGGCACGGGAGATTTGCCCCAGCATTTT
CASGTGDLPQHF
>TRBV23-1|.|.|TRBJ2-7
TGCGCCAGCAGTCAATCGGCTGGGGCACGTTACGAGCAGTACTTC
CASSQSAGARYEQYF
>TRBV7-9|.|.|TRBJ1-2
TGTGCCAGCAGCTTTGGAATCGAAAGGGAAGGGGGCTACACCTTC
CASSFGIEREGGYTF
>TRBV18|.|.|TRBJ2-7
TGTGCCAGCTCACCCCCGGGGCTCGTCTACGAGCAGTACTTC
CASSPPGLVYEQYF
>TRBV6-5|TRBD1|.|TRBJ1-1
TGTGCCAGCAGTAAGACAGGGGCGGACACTGAAGCTTTCTTT
CASSKTGADTEAFF
>TRBV3-1/TRBV3-2|TRBD1|few|TRBJ1-5
TGTGCCAGCAGCCAAGGACAGGGGGGTCAGCCCCAGCATTTT
CASSQGQGGQPQHF
>TRBV27|TRBD2|.|TRBJ2-1
TGTGCCAGCAGTGCCGGACTAGCGGCATACAATGAGCAGTTCTTC
CASSAGLAAYNEQFF
>TRBV29-1|TRBD2|few|TRBJ2-5
TGCAGCGTTGAAGGCGGGAGTGAACAAGAGACCCAGTACTTC
CSVEGGSEQETQYF
>TRBV11-2|TRBD1|once|TRBJ1-2
TGTGCCAGCAGCTTAGGGGTCGGACAGGGGACCTATGGCTACACCTTC
CASSLGVGQGTYGYTF
>TRBV19|TRBD1|.|TRBJ1-2
TGTGCCAGTAGTAGACAGGGTTGGAGCTACACCTTC
CASSRQGWSYTF
>TRBV5-1|TRBD2|.|TRBJ2-3
TGCGCCAGCAGCTTGGCGGCGGGAGTTGCAGATACGCAGTATTTT
CASSLAAGVADTQYF
>TRBV18|.|.|TRBJ2-7
TGTGCCAGCTCACCGGGTTACGAGCAGTACTTC
CASSPGYEQYF
>TRBV12-5|TRBD2|.|TRBJ2-1
TGTGCTAGTGGTTTGGTACAGAGCGGGAGGTTCTACAATGAGCAGTTCTTC
CASGLVQSGRFYNEQFF
>TRBV27|.|.|TRBJ2-7
TGTGCCAGCTCCCCCTCGGGGGCAGGGGTCGTCGAGCAGTACTTC
CASSPSGAGVVEQYF
>TRBV5-1|.|.|TRBJ2-3
TGCGCCAGCAGCTTGGGTGGCACAGATACGCAGTATTTT
CASSLGGTDTQYF
>TRBV7-2|.|.|TRBJ2-5
TGTGCCAGCAGCTTATCCGGTGGGCCTCGCAGGGAGACCCAGTACTTC
CASSLSGGPRRETQYF
>TRBV4-1|.|few|TRBJ2-1
TGCGCCAGCAGCCAAATGGCCCGGACAGACAATGAGCAGTTCTTC
CASSQMARTDNEQFF
>TRBV18|.|.|TRBJ1-5
TGTGCCAGCTCACCATTTGATAGCAATCAGCCCCAGCATTTT
CASSPFDSNQPQHF
>TRBV29-1|TRBD1|.|TRBJ1-6
TGCAGCGTATCCGACAGGGCGGCTAATTCACCCCTCCACTTT
CSVSDRAANSPLHF
>TRBV6-5|.|.|TRBJ2-7
TGTGCCAGCATTAAAGGGACTGAAACCAGCTACGAGCAGTACTTC
CASIKGTETSYEQYF
>TRBV12-3/TRBV12-4|.|.|TRBJ2-3
TGTGCCAGCAGGTCGTCCGATACGCAGTATTTT
CASRSSDTQYF
>TRBV5-6|.|.|TRBJ2-1
TGTGCCAGCAGGGGGGAACGGTACAATGAGCAGTTCTTC
CASRGERYNEQFF
>TRBV25-1|TRBD1|.|TRBJ1-2
TGTGCCAGCAGTGAAGTGGGACAGAGATATGGCTACACCTTC
CASSEVGQRYGYTF
>TRBV5-1|TRBD1|few|TRBJ2-5
TGCGCCAGCAGCTCCAGGCAATCAGACAGGGTGCTCCAAGAGACCCAGTACTTC
CASSSRQSDRVLQETQYF
>TRBV7-9|.|.|TRBJ1-5
TGTGCCAGCAGCTTACAGGGTCAGCCCCAGCATTTT
CASSLQGQPQHF
>TRBV11-1|.|once|TRBJ2-3
TGTGCCAGCAGCTTAGCGCGAGGGGCCCGCACAGATACGCAGTATTTT
CASSLARGARTDTQYF
>TRBV19|TRBD1|.|TRBJ1-6
TGTGCCAGTAGTAGGAAGGGGACAGGGGGCTTCAGCTCCTATAATTCACCCCTCCACTTT
CASSRKGTGGFSSYNSPLHF
>TRBV5-1|.|.|TRBJ1-2
TGCGCCAGCAGCTTAGGGGGTTTACGAGGCTACACCTTC
CASSLGGLRGYTF
>TRBV11-2|.|.|TRBJ2-5
TGTGCCAGCAGCTTAAGGGAAGGGGAAGAGACCCAGTACTTC
CASSLREGEETQYF
>TRBV11-2|.|.|TRBJ1-6
TGTGCCAGCAGCTTAGATCGATTTGTGTCCCGTTCACCCCTCCACTTT
CASSLDRFVSRSPLHF
>TRBV21-1|.|.|TRBJ2-2
TGTGCCAGCAGCATAGACAGGGGGCGACGGAACACCGGGGAGCTGTTTTTT
CASSIDRGRRNTGELFF
>TRBV27|.|few|TRBJ1-1
TGTGCCAGCAGTTTATATCCTGGCAGCGAAGCTTTCTTT
CASSLYPGSEAFF
>TRBV19|.|.|TRBJ1-1
TGTGCCAGTAGTATTAGTATCGTCACTGAAGCTTTCTTT
CASSISIVTEAFF
>TRBV27|.|.|TRBJ1-5
TGTGCCAGCAGTTTTGAAGGGGTCGGGAGCAATCAGCCCCAGCATTTT
CASSFEGVGSNQPQHF
>TRBV7-9|.|.|TRBJ1-5
TGTGCCAGCAGCTTAGGCCAACCAGGTCGTAATCAGCCCCAGCATTTT
CASSLGQPGRNQPQHF
>TRBV4-1|TRBD2|.|TRBJ2-3
TGCGCCAGCAGCCAAAGAATGCTAGCGGAGTTAGGGACAGATACGCAGTATTTT
CASSQRMLAELGTDTQYF
>TRBV7-2|TRBD2|.|TRBJ2-7
TGTGCCAGCAGCTTGGGACTAGCTTACTACGAGCAGTACTTC
CASSLGLAYYEQYF
>TRBV6-1|.|.|TRBJ1-4
TGTGCCAGCAGCGAGGGGTTCACTAATGAAAAACTGTTTTTT
CASSEGFTNEKLFF
>TRBV12-5|.|.|TRBJ2-2
TGTGCTAGTGGTTTGGTATATCTGGGGGCCGGTATAGCCGGGGAGCTGTTTTTT
CASGLVYLGAGIAGELFF
>TRBV5-8|.|.|TRBJ1-4
TGTGCCAGCAGCTTGGCCGAATATAATGAAAAACTGTTTTTT
CASSLAEYNEKLFF
>TRBV24-1|TRBD2|.|TRBJ2-1
TGTGCCACCAGTCCTAGCGGGGGCATCAATGAGCAGTTCTTC
CATSPSGGINEQFF
>TRBV7-9|.|few|TRBJ2-5
TGTGCCAGCAGCCGTCTTCTTCCAGTGTACCAAGAGACCCAGTACTTC
CASSRLLPVYQETQYF
>TRBV9|TRBD1|few|TRBJ2-2
TGTGCCACCGGGACAGGGGTTAACACCGGGGAGCTGTTTTTT
CATGTGVNTGELFF
>TRBV6-5|.|medium-sized|TRBJ2-5
TGTGCCAGCAGCCTTAACGGGAGAGGTCAAGAGACCCAGTACTTC
CASSLNGRGQETQYF
>TRBV7-9|.|.|TRBJ2-7
TGTGCCAGCAGCTTAGGAGGAATCTCCTACGAGCAGTACTTC
CASSLGGISYEQYF
>TRBV10-1|.|.|TRBJ2-3
TGCGCCAGCAGTGAGTCGATAGCGGAAAGAAGGATGTATACGCAGTATTTT
CASSESIAERRMYTQYF